This TCR beta chain was sequenced for a study of cytomegalovirus exposure and HLA in healthy donors. The donors, nominally healthy at sampling, likely had unrecorded immune exposures. The primer mix had 60 Vbeta and 13 Jbeta primers. Assay: immunoSEQ multiplex PCR; the TCRdb copy retains only in-frame clones and omits some. The table lists some 130,000 clones, 75% to 90% of them singletons. Germline V CDR1 and CDR2: SGHDT, YYEEEE. V gave up 4 bases and J gave up 3 bases, with 3 bases separating them. There are 11 residues in the CDR3. Comment on this clone: Its antigen is unidentified.

Points from the study as a whole: In a later analysis, CMV-associated beta chains were mostly HLA-associated, it appeared. A previous analysis found most TCR beta V segments productive roughly 87% or roughly 30% of the time.

The sample taken for sequencing was PBMCs. The V gene is TRBV5-6, the J gene TRBJ2-3; D not certain. The sequence came from a man aged 35 to 55 in good health and CMV-seronegative. The CDR3 coding sequence is TGTGCCAGCAGCCTGACAGATACGCAGTATTTT. Translation gives CASSLTDTQYF.